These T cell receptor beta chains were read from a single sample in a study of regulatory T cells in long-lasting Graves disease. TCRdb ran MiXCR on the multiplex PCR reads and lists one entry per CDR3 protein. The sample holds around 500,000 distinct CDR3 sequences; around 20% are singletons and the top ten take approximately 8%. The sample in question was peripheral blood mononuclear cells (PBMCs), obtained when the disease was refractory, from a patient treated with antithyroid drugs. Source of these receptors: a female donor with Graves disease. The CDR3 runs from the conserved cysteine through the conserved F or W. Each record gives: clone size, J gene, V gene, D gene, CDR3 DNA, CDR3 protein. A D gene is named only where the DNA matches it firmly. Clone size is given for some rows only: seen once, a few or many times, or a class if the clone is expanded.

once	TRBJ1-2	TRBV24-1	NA	TGTGCCACCAGTATGGGGGGCGCCGGGTATGGCTACACCTTC	CATSMGGAGYGYTF
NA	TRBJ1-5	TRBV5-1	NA	TGCGCCAGCAGCCCCCTTGGGGGCGGTCAGCCCCAGCATTTT	CASSPLGGGQPQHF
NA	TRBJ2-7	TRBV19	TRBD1	TGTGCCAGTAGTACCCAGGACAGGGGGAGGTCCTACGAGCAGTACTTC	CASSTQDRGRSYEQYF
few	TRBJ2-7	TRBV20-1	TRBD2	TGCAGTGCTAGAGGACTAGCCGATCCCTACGAGCAGTACTTC	CSARGLADPYEQYF
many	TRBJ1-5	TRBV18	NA	TGTGCCAGCTCACCCGAGCCTAATAGCAATCAGCCCCAGCATTTT	CASSPEPNSNQPQHF
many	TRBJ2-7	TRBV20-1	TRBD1	TGCAGTGCTGAGGACAGGGTACACGAGCAGTACTTC	CSAEDRVHEQYF
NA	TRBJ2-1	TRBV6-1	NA	TGTGCCAGCAGCGAAAATAACCCTCACAATCATGAGCAGTTCTTC	CASSENNPHNHEQFF
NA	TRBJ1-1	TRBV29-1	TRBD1	TGCAGCGTCCACGAAGGGACAGGCAACACTGAAGCTTTCTTT	CSVHEGTGNTEAFF
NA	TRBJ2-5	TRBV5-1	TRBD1	TGCGCCAGCAGCTTGATGGGACAGGGTACAGGAGAGACCCAGTACTTC	CASSLMGQGTGETQYF
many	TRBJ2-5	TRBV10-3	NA	TGTGCCATCAGTAATACAGGGCAAGAGACCCAGTACTTC	CAISNTGQETQYF
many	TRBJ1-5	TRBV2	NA	TGTGCCAGCAGTGACCCCGGAGCGGCCGGTAATCAGCCCCAGCATTTT	CASSDPGAAGNQPQHF
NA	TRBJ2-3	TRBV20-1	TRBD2	TGCAGTGCTAGTATGTCTAGCGGGATGGTTACGCAGTATTTT	CSASMSSGMVTQYF
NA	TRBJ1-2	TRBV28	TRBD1	TGTGCCAGCAGTTTATTAGGGACAGGGATGGGTGGCTACACCTTC	CASSLLGTGMGGYTF
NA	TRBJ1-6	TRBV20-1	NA	TGCAGTGCTATTGTACAAAGCTCCTATAATTCACCCCTCCACTTT	CSAIVQSSYNSPLHF
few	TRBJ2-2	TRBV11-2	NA	TGTGCCAGCAGCGGGCGTTGGAGGCGGGACCCCACCGGGGAGCTGTTTTTT	CASSGRWRRDPTGELFF
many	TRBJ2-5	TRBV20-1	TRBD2	TGCAGTGCTCGGACTAGTAGGGAGACCCAGTACTTC	CSARTSRETQYF
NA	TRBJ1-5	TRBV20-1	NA	TGCAGTGCTAGTAAGGGGGGCAATCAGCCCCAGCATTTT	CSASKGGNQPQHF
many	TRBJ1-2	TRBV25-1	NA	TGTGCCAGCATATCAGGGGATGGCTACACCTTC	CASISGDGYTF
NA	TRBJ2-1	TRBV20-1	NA	TGCAGTGCCCCGGGACTCCAAAGCTACAATGAGCAGTTCTTC	CSAPGLQSYNEQFF
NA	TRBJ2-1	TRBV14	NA	TGTGCCAGCAGCCAACCGGGAAATTGGGACAATGAGCAGTTCTTC	CASSQPGNWDNEQFF
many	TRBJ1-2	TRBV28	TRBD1	TGTGCCAGCAGTCGGCCGGGACAGAGAAACTATGGCTACACCTTC	CASSRPGQRNYGYTF
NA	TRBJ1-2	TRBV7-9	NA	NA	CASSLGVGSGSHF
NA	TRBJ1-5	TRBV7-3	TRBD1	TGTGCCAGCAGCCAAAATCCGGGACAGGGGGGGAATCAGCCCCAGCATTTT	CASSQNPGQGGNQPQHF
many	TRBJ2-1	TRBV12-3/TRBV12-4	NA	TGTGCCAGCAGTTTGGGTCTGAATGAGCAGTTCTTC	CASSLGLNEQFF
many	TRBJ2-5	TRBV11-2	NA	TGTGCCAGCAGCTCCTATTCGGCGACCCAGTACTTC	CASSSYSATQYF
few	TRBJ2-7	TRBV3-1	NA	TGTGCCAGCAGCCAAGGTACCCGGACATACGAGCAGTACTTC	CASSQGTRTYEQYF
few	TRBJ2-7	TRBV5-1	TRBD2	TGCGCCAGCAGCTTTGGACTAGTAGCCTACGAGCAGTACTTC	CASSFGLVAYEQYF
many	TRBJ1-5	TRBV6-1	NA	TGTGCCAGCAGTCCCCGCAGCAATCAGCCCCAGCATTTT	CASSPRSNQPQHF
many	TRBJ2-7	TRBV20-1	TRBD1	TGCAGTGCTAGAGCCCCGGGACAGGGAACTCCATGGCGGGAGCAGTACTTC	CSARAPGQGTPWREQYF
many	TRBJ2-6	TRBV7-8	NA	TGTGCCAGCGCCAAGGGGGGTTCTGGGGCCAACGTCCTGACTTTC	CASAKGGSGANVLTF
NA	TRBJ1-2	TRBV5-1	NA	TGCGCCAGCAGCTTGGCAGGGGCTCTTGACTATGGCTACACCTTC	CASSLAGALDYGYTF
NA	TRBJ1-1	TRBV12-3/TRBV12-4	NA	TGTGCCAGCAGCCGGGGTGTCAGCCGGGCTTTCTTT	CASSRGVSRAFF
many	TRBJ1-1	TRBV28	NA	TGTGCCAGCACCCCGGACAGGAACACTGAAGCTTTCTTT	CASTPDRNTEAFF
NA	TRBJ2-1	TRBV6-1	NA	TGTGCCAGCATCCTACAGGTAGGGTCCTACAATGAGCAGTTCTTC	CASILQVGSYNEQFF
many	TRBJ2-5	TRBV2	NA	TGTGCCAGCAGCCCTAATCGGGGGTTAGTGACCCAGTACTTC	CASSPNRGLVTQYF
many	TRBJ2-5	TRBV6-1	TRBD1	TGTGCCAGCAGTCCTGACAGGGACCAAGAGACCCAGTACTTC	CASSPDRDQETQYF
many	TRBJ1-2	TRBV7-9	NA	TGTGCCAGCAGCTTAAGCGGGAAGAACTATGGCTACACCTTC	CASSLSGKNYGYTF